Reported below is one TCR beta chain. Its specific antigen is unknown. No qualities accompany the bases; no much larger clone lies one base away. The immunoSEQ Assay, a bias-controlled multiplex PCR, was used to amplify TCRbeta CDR3 regions from genomic DNA. Per the authors' processing: The number of nucleated cells in each sample was estimated from the amplification of reference gene primers within the assay. To quantify the absolute abundance of each unique TCRbeta CDR3 rearrangement, sequence reads were collapsed and filtered. Productive Simpson clonality was computed per sample as the square root of Simpson's diversity index over productive rearrangements. TCRdb holds this immuneACCESS table with in-frame rearrangements only. Some clones are missing; in checked studies, unresolved V genes explain under half, and the rest has no known cause. V, J and clone size reflect that table, while D and trimming were determined from the DNA. The sample has approximately 350,000 clones on record, about 89% of them singletons. The ten largest account for 3% of the sample.

This entry is derived from a study of blood T cell repertoires in COVID-19 (dated by TCRdb to between 2020 and 2021). Broadly, across the study: Samples from collaborators originated in the United States, Italy and Spain and spanned both the acute and convalescent phases of COVID-19. The prospective study material was composed of cDNA or gDNA derived from T cells, B-cell-depleted T cells, or PBMCs. Samples came from the ongoing ImmuneRACE study (first 160 participants) plus 1,254 subjects from 6 global collaborators. Sample metadata almost always included a de-identified subject ID, COVID-19 status, age in years and sex. The dataset comprised deeply sampled blood TCRbeta repertoires from subjects exposed to, actively infected with, or recovered from COVID-19. The repertoires were made available in a free public database intended to serve as a resource for research on the immune response to SARS-CoV-2. Where HLA class I and class II types were available, the types were taken from metadata supplied by the sample provider, not from assay-based typing. What the authors observed across the whole study: How much clinical and demographic metadata was included differed by source and by participant, and the metadata was provided uncurated.

Clipping removes 4 bases from V and 6 bases from J, with 9 as the unmatched junction base count. Per the germline V gene, SNHLY is the CDR1 and FYNNEI is the CDR2. The CDR3 sequence holds 15 residues, the cysteine and phenylalanine included. Just the 45-base CDR3 DNA is kept, in frame starting at base 1. One collaborating source in Seattle enrolled patients during active infection and followed them longitudinally through the course of disease. Whole blood was collected in K2EDTA tubes by collaborating institutions according to the institutions' own protocols. For TCRbeta analysis, collaborator samples were shipped as frozen whole blood, as isolated PBMCs, or as DNA extracted from either sample type.

The chain joins TRBV2 to TRBJ2-1, and TRBD2 matches 7 of the central bases. Source material: peripheral blood. The clonotype comes from a woman in her twenties or thirties with COVID-19, enrolled during active disease. CDR3 sequence: CASSVSAGTINEQFF. The bases are TGTGCCAGCAGTGTGAGCGCCGGGACTATCAATGAGCAGTTCTTC. The CDR3 plus the reference TRBV2 and TRBJ2-1 genes for the other parts give the full variable domain: EPEVTQTPSHQVTQMGQEVILRCVPISNHLYFYWYRQILGQKVEFLVSFYNNEISEKSEIFDDQFSVERPDGSNFTLKIRSTKLEDSAMYFCASSVSAGTINEQFFGPGTRLTVL.